Detailed here is one T cell receptor (beta chain). This entry belongs to a study of PD-L1 blockade in urothelial cancer. The table came from immunoSEQ multiplex PCR; TCRdb's copy has only in-frame clones and leaves some out. The data contain around 32,000 clones, 80% to 90% of them seen just once; the ten biggest clones take up under 4.5%. This CDR3 region has 13 residues. In germline, CDR1 is SEHNR, CDR2 FQNEAQ (reference sequence). V lost 1 base and J 2 bases, leaving 6 bases between the germline ends. The TCR comes from a man aged 45-65 years with urothelial cancer. The J gene is TRBJ2-7, the V gene TRBV7-9; D possibly corresponds to TRBD1 (5 bases). The specimen comprised PBMCs, sampled around atezolizumab (anti-PD-L1) treatment. The CDR3 DNA reads TGTGCCAGCAGCTTAGGGACAACCTACGAGCAGTACTTC. Protein: CASSLGTTYEQYF. The full variable domain, its missing parts supplied by reference TRBV7-9 and TRBJ2-7, is DTGVSQNPRHKITKRGQNVTFRCDPISEHNRLYWYRQTLGQGPEFLTYFQNEAQLEKSRLLSDRFSAERPKGSFSTLEIQRTEQGDSAMYLCASSLGTTYEQYFGPGTRLTVT.